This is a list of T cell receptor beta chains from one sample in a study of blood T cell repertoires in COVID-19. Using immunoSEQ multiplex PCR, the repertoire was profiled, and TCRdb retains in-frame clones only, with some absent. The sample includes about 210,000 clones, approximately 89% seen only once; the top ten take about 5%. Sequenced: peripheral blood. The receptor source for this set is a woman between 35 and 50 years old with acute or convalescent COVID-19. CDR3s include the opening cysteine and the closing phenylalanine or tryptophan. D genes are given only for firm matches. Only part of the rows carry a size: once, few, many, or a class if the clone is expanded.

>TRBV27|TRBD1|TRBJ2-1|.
CASSLSGTGSYNEQFF
TGTGCCAGCAGCCTATCCGGGACAGGATCTTACAATGAGCAGTTCTTC
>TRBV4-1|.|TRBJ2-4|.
CASSQGSAYSKNIQYF
TGCGCCAGCAGCCAAGGATCTGCGTATTCCAAAAACATTCAGTACTTC
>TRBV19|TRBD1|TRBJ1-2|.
CASSPHRGQGGYTF
TGTGCCAGTAGTCCCCACAGGGGGCAGGGTGGCTACACCTTC
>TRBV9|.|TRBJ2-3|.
CASSVGGGSDTQYF
TGTGCCAGCAGCGTAGGAGGTGGCTCCGATACGCAGTATTTT
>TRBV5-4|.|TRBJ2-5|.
CASTRVGEETQYF
TGTGCCAGCACCAGAGTAGGAGAAGAGACCCAGTACTTC
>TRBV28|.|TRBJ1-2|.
CASSFGANGYTF
TGTGCCAGCAGTTTCGGAGCGAATGGCTACACCTTC
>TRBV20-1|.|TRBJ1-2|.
CSAPVGYGYTF
TGCAGTGCACCGGTCGGGTATGGCTACACCTTC
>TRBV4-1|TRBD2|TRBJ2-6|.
CASSQEPLQGTSVASGANVLTF
TGCGCCAGCAGCCAAGAGCCCTTACAAGGGACTAGCGTGGCGTCTGGGGCCAACGTCCTGACTTTC
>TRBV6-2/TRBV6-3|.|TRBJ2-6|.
CASSYPPGFLSSGANVLTF
TGTGCCAGCAGTTACCCCCCAGGTTTCCTTTCCTCTGGGGCCAACGTCCTGACTTTC
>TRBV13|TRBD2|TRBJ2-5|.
CASSWRGEETQYF
TGTGCCAGCAGCTGGCGGGGGGAAGAGACCCAGTACTTC
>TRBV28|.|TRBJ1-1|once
CASSLYPGPNTEAFF
TGTGCCAGCAGTTTATATCCAGGGCCGAACACTGAAGCTTTCTTT
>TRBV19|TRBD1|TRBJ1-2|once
CASSPRQGANYGYTF
TGTGCCAGTAGTCCACGACAGGGGGCTAACTATGGCTACACCTTC
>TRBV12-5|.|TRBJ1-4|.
CASGPGRTNEKLFF
TGTGCTAGTGGCCCTGGGAGAACTAATGAAAAACTGTTTTTT
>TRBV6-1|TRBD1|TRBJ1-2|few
CASSEYQEGAGYGYTF
TGTGCCAGCAGTGAATATCAGGAGGGGGCGGGCTATGGCTACACCTTC
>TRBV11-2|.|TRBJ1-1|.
CASSLFWNTEAFF
TGTGCCAGCAGCTTATTCTGGAACACTGAAGCTTTCTTT
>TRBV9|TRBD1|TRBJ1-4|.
CASSAQGYNEKLFF
TGTGCCAGCAGCGCACAGGGGTATAATGAAAAACTGTTTTTT
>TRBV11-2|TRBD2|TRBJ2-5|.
CASSFRFQRGAKETQYF
TGTGCCAGCAGCTTCAGATTTCAGCGGGGGGCGAAAGAGACCCAGTACTTC
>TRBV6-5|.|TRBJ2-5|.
CASSSPGTLLETQYF
TGTGCCAGCAGTTCACCCGGGACTCTCCTTGAGACCCAGTACTTC
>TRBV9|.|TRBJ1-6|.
CASSVGGGNSPLHF
TGTGCCAGCAGCGTAGGCGGGGGTAATTCACCCCTCCACTTT
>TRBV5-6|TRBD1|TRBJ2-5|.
CASSRRDRGKTQYF
TGTGCCAGCAGCCGTCGGGACAGGGGCAAGACCCAGTACTTC
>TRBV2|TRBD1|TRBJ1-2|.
CASSVQGARYGYTF
TGTGCCAGCAGTGTACAGGGGGCGCGCTATGGCTACACCTTC
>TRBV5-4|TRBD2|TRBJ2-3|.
CASSRLAGGPEDTQYF
TGTGCCAGCAGCCGCCTAGCGGGGGGGCCCGAAGATACGCAGTATTTT
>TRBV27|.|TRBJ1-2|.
CASSLSGGHGYTF
TGTGCCAGCAGTTTATCCGGGGGTCATGGCTACACCTTC
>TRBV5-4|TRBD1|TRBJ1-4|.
CASSFTGTGNEKLFF
TGTGCCAGCAGCTTTACCGGGACAGGGAATGAAAAACTGTTTTTT
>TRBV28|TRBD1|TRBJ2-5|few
CASSRDSLGSETQYF
TGTGCCAGCAGTAGGGACAGCCTCGGGTCGGAGACCCAGTACTTC
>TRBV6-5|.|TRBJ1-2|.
CASSLPVGSASHGYTF
TGTGCCAGCAGTTTACCGGTGGGCAGTGCAAGCCATGGCTACACCTTC
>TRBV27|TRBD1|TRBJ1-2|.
CASSFRGTGGAAGYTF
TGTGCCAGCAGTTTCCGCGGGACAGGGGGCGCGGCCGGCTACACCTTC
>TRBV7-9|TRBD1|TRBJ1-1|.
CASSSAGGVGWTEAFF
TGTGCCAGCAGCTCAGCAGGGGGCGTAGGATGGACTGAAGCTTTCTTT
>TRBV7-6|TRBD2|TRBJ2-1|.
CASSLGWLAGGHDEQFF
TGTGCCAGCAGCTTAGGTTGGCTAGCGGGGGGGCACGATGAGCAGTTCTTC
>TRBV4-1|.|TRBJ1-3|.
CASSQDGGGPSGNTIYF
TGCGCCAGCAGCCAAGATGGTGGAGGGCCGTCTGGAAACACCATATATTTT
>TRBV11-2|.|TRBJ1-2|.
CASSAYTDGYTF
TGTGCCAGCAGCGCTTACACCGATGGCTACACCTTC
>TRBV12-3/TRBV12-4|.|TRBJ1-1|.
CASSKTGNTEAFF
TGTGCCAGCAGCAAGACGGGGAACACTGAAGCTTTCTTT
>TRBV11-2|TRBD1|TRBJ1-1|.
CASSSHMVPGGNTEAFF
TGTGCCAGCAGCTCCCACATGGTTCCAGGGGGGAACACTGAAGCTTTCTTT
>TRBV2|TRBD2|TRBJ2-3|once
CASSDEVAGGPRADTQYF
TGTGCCAGCAGTGATGAGGTAGCGGGGGGGCCGAGAGCAGATACGCAGTATTTT
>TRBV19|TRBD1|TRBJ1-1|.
CASTFGADRGAGTEAFF
TGTGCCAGTACTTTTGGGGCTGACAGGGGCGCAGGAACTGAAGCTTTCTTT
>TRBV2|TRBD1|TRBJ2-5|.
CASSGLFDRGRKETQYF
TGTGCCAGCAGTGGACTTTTCGACAGGGGCAGAAAAGAGACCCAGTACTTC
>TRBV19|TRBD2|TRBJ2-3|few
CASSPRSGGPTDTQYF
TGTGCCAGTTCCCCTCGGAGCGGGGGCCCAACAGATACGCAGTATTTT
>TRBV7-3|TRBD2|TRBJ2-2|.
CASSVSGGGSGELFF
TGTGCCAGCAGCGTTAGCGGGGGAGGGTCCGGGGAGCTGTTTTTT
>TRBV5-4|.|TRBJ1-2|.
CASGGRVLERGRYGYTF
TGTGCCAGCGGCGGGCGGGTATTAGAAAGAGGCAGATATGGCTACACCTTC
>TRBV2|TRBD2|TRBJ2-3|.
CASTGGSGGMFTDTQYF
TGTGCCAGCACTGGGGGTAGCGGGGGGATGTTCACAGATACGCAGTATTTT
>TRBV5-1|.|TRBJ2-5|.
CASSLPGVRETQYF
TGCGCCAGCAGCTTACCAGGGGTTAGAGAGACCCAGTACTTC
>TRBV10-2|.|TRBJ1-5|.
CASSQQGRQPQHF
TGCGCCAGCAGTCAACAGGGAAGACAGCCCCAGCATTTT
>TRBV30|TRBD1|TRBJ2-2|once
CAWSSIRGRWELFF
TGTGCCTGGAGTTCAATCAGGGGGCGGTGGGAGCTGTTTTTT